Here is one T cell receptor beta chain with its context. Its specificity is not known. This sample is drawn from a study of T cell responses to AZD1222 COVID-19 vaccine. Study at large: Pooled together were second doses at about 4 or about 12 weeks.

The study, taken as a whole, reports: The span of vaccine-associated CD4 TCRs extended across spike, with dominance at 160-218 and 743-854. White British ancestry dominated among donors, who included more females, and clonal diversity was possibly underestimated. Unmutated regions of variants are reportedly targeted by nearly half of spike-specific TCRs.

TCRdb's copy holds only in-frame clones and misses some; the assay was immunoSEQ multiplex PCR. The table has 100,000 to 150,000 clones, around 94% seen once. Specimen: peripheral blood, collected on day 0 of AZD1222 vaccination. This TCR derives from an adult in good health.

The CDR3 protein is CASSLAGAFTDTQYF. CDR3 nucleotide sequence: TGTGCCAGCAGTTTAGCGGGAGCTTTCACAGATACGCAGTATTTT. The J gene is TRBJ2-3, the V gene TRBV27; 7 nucleotides line up with TRBD2. The J segment lost 2 bases and the V segment lost 2 bases, leaving 4 bases of the junction unmatched. CDR1 is MNHEY and CDR2 is SMNVEV in the germline V gene (reference sequence). The CDR3 contains 15 residues.